Below, 7 T cell receptor beta chains from the same sample are listed, as sequenced in a study of blood T cell repertoires in COVID-19. Assay: immunoSEQ multiplex PCR; the TCRdb copy retains only in-frame clones and omits some. Of 160,000 or so clones detected, approximately 81% appear once; the ten largest clones hold around 1.1%. Specimen: peripheral blood. Receptor source: a man aged 40-49 years with acute or convalescent COVID-19.

The J gene is TRBJ2-3, the V gene TRBV3-1 (or the pseudogene TRBV3-2); D gene ambiguous. In germline, CDR1 is LGHDT, CDR2 YNNKEL (reference sequence). The CDR3 is made up of 13 amino acids. Trimming removed 1 base at V and 2 bases at J, with 4 bases between. The CDR3 bases are TGTGCCAGCAGCCAAGGGGCCACAGATACGCAGTATTTT. It is translated as CASSQGATDTQYF.

The chain links TRBV28 to TRBJ2-2; 7 bases map to TRBD1. Germline assignment: CDR1 MDHEN and CDR2 SYDVKM. Trimming removed 4 bases from V and 3 bases from J; junction bases left unmatched: 8. CDR3 size: 16 residues. The CDR3 sequence: CASSWLRTGDTGELFF. The CDR3 coding sequence is TGTGCCAGCAGTTGGCTCCGTACAGGGGACACCGGGGAGCTGTTTTTT.

The chain employs TRBV7-8 and TRBJ2-7; possibly TRBD1 for D (5 bases). Germline CDR1 reads SGHVS; CDR2 reads FQNEAQ. V shed 0 bases and J shed 4 bases, with 7 bases lying between them. The CDR3 has 13 residues. The CDR3 DNA is TGTGCCAGCAGCTTAGCTGACAGATACGAGCAGTACTTC. It translates to CASSLADRYEQYF.

This clone was seen a few times. This chain joins TRBV6-4 and TRBJ2-3; 11 bases line up with TRBD2. Germline CDR1 is MRHNA and CDR2 is SNTAGT. The CDR3 runs 16 residues. Trimming removed 0 bases from V and 2 bases from J; junction bases left unmatched: 1. CDR3 region: CASSDSSGGATDTQYF. CDR3 bases: TGTGCCAGCAGTGACTCTAGCGGGGGGGCCACAGATACGCAGTATTTT.

The chain links TRBV19 to TRBJ1-1; tentatively, D is TRBD1 (5 bases). Trimming left V 3 bases short and J 0 bases short, with 8 bases between. The CDR3 runs to 14 residues. Germline CDR1 LNHDA, CDR2 SQIVND (reference sequence). The DNA of the CDR3 is TGTGCCAGTAGTATGCAGGGAATGAACACTGAAGCTTTCTTT. Its translation is CASSMQGMNTEAFF.

The V and J genes are TRBV6-5 and TRBJ1-3; the D is unclear. Trimming cost V 6 bases and J 2 bases, with 11 bases left between them. Germline V gene sequence: CDR1 MNHEY, CDR2 SVGAGI. The CDR3 is 14 residues long. The CDR3 bases are TGTGCCAGCAGGAGGGCGGTCACTGGAAACACCATATATTTT. It encodes CASRRAVTGNTIYF.

The rearrangement uses TRBV5-1 and TRBJ2-3; 15 bases are a match to TRBD2. The CDR3 runs 17 residues. Trimming at V came to 0 bases and at J to 4 bases, leaving 3 bases not matched to a gene. Looked up from germline, CDR1 is SGHRS and CDR2 is YFSETQ. CDR3 region: CASSLGGLAGGADTQYF. The CDR3 coding sequence is TGCGCCAGCAGCTTGGGTGGACTAGCGGGGGGGGCAGATACGCAGTATTTT.